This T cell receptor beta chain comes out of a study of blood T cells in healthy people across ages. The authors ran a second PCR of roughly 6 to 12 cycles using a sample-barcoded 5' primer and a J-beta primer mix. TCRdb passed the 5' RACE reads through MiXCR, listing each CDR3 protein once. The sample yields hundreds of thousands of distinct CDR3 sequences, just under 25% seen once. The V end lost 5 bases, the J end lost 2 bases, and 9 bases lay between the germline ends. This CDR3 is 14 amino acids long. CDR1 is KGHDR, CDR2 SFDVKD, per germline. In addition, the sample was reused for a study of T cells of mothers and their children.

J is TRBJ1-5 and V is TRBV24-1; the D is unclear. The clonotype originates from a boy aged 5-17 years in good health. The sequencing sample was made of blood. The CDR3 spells CATSAGMGNQPQHF. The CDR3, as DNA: TGTGCCACCAGTGCGGGGATGGGCAATCAGCCCCAGCATTTT.